This TCR beta chain originates from a study of T-cell reconstitution after alpha-beta-depleted transplantation in children. Points from the study as a whole: Expanded graft clones, several hundred of them, were reportedly the source of alpha-beta T cells about two months after transplant. Most T-cell counts and diversity one year after the transplant came from T cells that were newly produced. Surviving recipient T cells and thymic progenitors produced the high day-60 TCRbeta diversity seen in some patients.

The authors prepared the TCRbeta library with unique molecular identifiers. TCRdb reprocessed the PCR reads with MiXCR, giving one entry per CDR3 protein. The sample lists fewer than 550,000 distinct CDR3 sequences; roughly an eighth were seen once. The table lists this clonotype with a few counts. Antigen: not known. This CDR3 comprises 16 residues. The V end lost 3 bases, the J end lost 1 base, and 14 bases lay between the germline ends. The TCR comes from a female patient between 2 and 15 years old who had a stem cell transplant for aplastic anemia, so the T cells may come from the graft donor. The chain carries TRBV12-3 or TRBV12-4 and TRBJ2-3; D ambiguous. Sequences were derived from PBMCs, mostly from graft donor cells, sampled 180 days after TCRalphabeta/CD19-depleted stem cell transplant. The DNA of the CDR3 is TGTGCCAGCAGTTTGAGATCGGCCTTACGCACAGATACGCAGTATTTT. Its translation: CASSLRSALRTDTQYF.